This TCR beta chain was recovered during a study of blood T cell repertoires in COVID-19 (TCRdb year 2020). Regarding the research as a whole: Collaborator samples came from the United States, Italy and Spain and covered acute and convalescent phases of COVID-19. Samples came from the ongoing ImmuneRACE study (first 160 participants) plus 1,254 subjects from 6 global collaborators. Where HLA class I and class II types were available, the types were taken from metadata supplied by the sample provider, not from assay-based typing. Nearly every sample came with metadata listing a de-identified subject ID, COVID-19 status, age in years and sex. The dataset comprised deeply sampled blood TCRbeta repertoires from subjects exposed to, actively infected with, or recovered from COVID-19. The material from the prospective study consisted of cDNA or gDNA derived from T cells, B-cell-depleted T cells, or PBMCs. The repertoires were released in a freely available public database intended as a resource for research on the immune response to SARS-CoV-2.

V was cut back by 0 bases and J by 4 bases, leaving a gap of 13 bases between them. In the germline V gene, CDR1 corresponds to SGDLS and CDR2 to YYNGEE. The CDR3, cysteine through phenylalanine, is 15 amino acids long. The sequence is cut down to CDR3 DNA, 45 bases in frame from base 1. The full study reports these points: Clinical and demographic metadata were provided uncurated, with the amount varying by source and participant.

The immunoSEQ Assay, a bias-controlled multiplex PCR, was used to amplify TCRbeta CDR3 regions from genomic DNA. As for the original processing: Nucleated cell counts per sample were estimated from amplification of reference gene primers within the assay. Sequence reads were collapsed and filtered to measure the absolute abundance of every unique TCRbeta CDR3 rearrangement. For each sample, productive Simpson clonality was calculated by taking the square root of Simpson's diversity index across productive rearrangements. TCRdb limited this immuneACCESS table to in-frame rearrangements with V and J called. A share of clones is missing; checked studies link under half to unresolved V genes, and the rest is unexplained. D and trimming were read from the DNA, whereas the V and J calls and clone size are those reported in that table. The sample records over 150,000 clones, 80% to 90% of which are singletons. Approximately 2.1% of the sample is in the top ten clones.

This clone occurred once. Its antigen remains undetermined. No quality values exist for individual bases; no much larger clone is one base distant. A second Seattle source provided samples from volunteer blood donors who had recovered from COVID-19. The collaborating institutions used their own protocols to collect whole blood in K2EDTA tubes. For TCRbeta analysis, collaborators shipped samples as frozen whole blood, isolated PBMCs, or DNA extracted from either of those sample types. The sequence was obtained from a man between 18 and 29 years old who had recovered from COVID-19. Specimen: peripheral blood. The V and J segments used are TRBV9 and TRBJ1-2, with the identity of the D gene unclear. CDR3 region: CASSVGGLALYGYTF. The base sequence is TGTGCCAGCAGCGTAGGCGGGTTAGCCCTCTATGGCTACACCTTC.